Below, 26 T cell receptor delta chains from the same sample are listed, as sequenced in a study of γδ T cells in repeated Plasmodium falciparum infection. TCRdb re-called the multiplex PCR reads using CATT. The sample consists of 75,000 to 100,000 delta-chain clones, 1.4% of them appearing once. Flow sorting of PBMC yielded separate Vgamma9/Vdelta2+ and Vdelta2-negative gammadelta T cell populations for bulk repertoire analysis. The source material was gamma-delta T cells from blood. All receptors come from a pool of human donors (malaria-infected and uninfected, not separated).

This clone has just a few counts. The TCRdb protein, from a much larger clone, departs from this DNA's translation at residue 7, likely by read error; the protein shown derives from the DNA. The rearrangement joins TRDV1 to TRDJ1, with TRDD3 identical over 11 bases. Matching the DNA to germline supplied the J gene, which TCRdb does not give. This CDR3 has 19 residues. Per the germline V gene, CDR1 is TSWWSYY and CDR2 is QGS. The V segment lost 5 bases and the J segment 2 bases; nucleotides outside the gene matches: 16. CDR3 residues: CALGYFPPNWGIRTDKLIF. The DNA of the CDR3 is TGTGCTCTTGGGTACTTCCCTCCTAACTGGGGGATAAGGACCGATAAACTCATCTTT.

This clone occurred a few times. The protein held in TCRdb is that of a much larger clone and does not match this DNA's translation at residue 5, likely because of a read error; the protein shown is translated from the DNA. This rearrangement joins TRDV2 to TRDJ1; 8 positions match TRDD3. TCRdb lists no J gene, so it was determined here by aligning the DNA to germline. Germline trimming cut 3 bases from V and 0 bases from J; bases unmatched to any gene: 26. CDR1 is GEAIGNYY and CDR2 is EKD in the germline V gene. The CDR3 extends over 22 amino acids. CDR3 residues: CACDAYWGDPRGPRKDTDKLIF. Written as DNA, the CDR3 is TGTGCCTGTGACGCCTACTGGGGGGACCCGAGAGGCCCCCGAAAGGACACCGATAAACTCATCTTT.

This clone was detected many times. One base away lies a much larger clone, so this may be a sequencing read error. CDR3 in amino acids: CACDTSTTWASYTDKLIF. As DNA, the CDR3 is TGTGCCTGTGACACATCTACGACCTGGGCCTCGTACACCGATAAACTCATCTTT. The chain has TRDV2 and TRDJ1; possibly TRDD3 for D (5 bases). Trimming took off 1 base at V and 0 bases at J, with 20 bases between the two ends. The CDR3 has 18 residues. Germline V gives CDR1 GEAIGNYY, CDR2 EKD.

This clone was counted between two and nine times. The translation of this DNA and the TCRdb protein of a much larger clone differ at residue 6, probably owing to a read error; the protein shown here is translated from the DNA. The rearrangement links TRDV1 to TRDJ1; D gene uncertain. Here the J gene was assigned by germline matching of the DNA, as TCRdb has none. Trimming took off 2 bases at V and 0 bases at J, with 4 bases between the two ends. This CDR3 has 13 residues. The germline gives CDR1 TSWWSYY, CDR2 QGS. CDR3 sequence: CALGEGYTDKLIF. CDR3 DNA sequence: TGTGCTCTTGGGGAAGGTTACACCGATAAACTCATCTTT.

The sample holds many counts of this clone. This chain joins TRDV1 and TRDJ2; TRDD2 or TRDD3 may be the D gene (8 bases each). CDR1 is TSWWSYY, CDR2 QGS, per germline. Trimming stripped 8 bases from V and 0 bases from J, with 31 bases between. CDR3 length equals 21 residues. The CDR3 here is CALRLSTSYRVGDPLTAQLFF. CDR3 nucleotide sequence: TGTGCTCTTAGGCTTTCAACTTCCTACAGGGTGGGGGATCCTTTGACAGCACAACTCTTCTTT.

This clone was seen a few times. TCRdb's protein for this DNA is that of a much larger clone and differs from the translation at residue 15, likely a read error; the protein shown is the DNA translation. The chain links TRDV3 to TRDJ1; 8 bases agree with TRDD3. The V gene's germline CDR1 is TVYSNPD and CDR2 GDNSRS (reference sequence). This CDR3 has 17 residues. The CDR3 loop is CAFDTGGSISRIDKPIF. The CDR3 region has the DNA TGTGCCTTTGATACTGGGGGGAGTATCTCCCGTATCGATAAACCCATCTTT. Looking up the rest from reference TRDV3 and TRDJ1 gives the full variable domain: CDKVTQSSPDQTVASGSEVVLLCTYDTVYSNPDLFWYRIRPDYSFQFVFYGDNSRSEGADFTQGRFSVKHILTQKAFHLVISPVRTEDSATYYCAFDTGGSISRIDKPIFGKGTRVTVEP.

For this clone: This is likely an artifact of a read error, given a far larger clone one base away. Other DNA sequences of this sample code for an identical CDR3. This CDR3 reads CACDTVGGSLPDKLIF. The CDR3 nucleotides are TGTGCCTGTGACACCGTCGGGGGTTCTCTGCCCGATAAACTCATCTTT. V usage is TRDV2 and J usage is TRDJ1, with D possibly matching TRDD3 (5 bases). This CDR3 comprises 16 residues. V gave up 0 bases and J gave up 3 bases, with 16 bases separating them. In germline, CDR1 is GEAIGNYY, CDR2 EKD.

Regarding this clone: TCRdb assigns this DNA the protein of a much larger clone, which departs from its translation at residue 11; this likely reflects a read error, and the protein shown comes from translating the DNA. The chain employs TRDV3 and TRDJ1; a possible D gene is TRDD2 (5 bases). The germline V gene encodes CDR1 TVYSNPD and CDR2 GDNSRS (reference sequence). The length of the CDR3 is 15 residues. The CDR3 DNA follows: TGTGCCTTTAGTCCTTCAAATTGGTACACCGAAAAACTCATCTTT. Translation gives CAFSPSNWYTEKLIF.

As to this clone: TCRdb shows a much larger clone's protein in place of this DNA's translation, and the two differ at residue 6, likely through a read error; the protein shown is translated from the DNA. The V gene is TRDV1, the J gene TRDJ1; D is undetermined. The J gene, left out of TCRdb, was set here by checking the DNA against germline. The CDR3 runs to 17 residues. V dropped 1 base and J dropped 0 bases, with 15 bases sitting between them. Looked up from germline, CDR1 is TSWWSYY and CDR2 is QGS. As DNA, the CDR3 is TGTGCTCTTGGGGAACCAGCACTTGGGCATGACACCGATAAACTCATCTTT. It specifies CALGEPALGHDTDKLIF.

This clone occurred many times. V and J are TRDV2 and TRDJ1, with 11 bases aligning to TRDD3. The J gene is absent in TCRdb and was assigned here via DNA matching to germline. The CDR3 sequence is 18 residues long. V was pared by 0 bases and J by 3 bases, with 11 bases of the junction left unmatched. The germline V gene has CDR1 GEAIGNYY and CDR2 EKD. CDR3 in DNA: TGTGCCTGTGACACCGTCTCTCTCCTGGGGGATACCGCCGATAAACTCATCTTT. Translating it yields CACDTVSLLGDTADKLIF.

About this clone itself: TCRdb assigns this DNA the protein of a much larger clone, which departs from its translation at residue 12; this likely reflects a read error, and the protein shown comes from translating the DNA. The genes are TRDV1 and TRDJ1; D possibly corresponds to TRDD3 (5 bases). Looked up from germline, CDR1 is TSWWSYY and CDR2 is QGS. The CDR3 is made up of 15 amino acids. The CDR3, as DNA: TGTGCTCTTGGGGAACGGGGGGTTTTCGTCGATGAACTCATCTTT. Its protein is CALGERGVFVDELIF.

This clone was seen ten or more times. This CDR3 is CALAAPPPIPSDKLIF. CDR3 in DNA: TGTGCTCTTGCAGCTCCCCCGCCAATCCCCAGCGATAAACTCATCTTT. The chain links TRDV1 to TRDJ1; D is uncertain. Germline CDR1 is TSWWSYY and CDR2 is QGS. The CDR3 loop spans 16 amino acids. Trimming pared 7 bases from V and 4 bases from J, leaving 22 bases between.

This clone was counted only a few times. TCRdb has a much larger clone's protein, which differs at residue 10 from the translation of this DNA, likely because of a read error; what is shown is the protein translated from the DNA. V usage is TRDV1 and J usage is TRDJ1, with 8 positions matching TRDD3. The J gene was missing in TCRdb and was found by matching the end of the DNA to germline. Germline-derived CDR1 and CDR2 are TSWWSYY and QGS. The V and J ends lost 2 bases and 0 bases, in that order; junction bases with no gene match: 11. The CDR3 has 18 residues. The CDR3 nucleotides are TGTGCTCTTGGGGAATATATTGGGGGATGCCCGTACACCGATAAACTCATCTTT. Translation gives CALGEYIGGCPYTDKLIF.

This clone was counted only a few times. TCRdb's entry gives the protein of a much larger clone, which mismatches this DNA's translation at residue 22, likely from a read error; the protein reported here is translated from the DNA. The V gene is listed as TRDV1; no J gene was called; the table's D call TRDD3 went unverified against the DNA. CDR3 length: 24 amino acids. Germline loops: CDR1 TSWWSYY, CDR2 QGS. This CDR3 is CALGSSGVTHSPRTGGWPTDKFIF. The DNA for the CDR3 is TGTGCTCTTGGGTCAAGCGGGGTCACTCACTCTCCTCGTACTGGGGGATGGCCCACCGATAAATTCATCTTT.

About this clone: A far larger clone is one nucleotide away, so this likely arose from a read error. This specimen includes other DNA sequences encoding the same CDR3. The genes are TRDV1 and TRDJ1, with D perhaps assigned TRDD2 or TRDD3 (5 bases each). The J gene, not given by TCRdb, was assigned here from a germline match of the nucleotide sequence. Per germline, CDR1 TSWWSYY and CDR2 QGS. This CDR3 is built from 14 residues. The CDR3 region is CALGVPSWVYKLIF. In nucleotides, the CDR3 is TGTGCCCTTGGGGTCCCTTCGTGGGTCTATAAACTCATCTTT.

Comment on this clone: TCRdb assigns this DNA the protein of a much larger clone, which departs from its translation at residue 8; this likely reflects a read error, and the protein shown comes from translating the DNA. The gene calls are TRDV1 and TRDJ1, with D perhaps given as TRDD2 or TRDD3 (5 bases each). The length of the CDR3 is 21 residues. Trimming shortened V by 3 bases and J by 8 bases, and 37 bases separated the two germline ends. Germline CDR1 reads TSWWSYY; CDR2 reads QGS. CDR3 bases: TGTGCTCTTGGGGAGCAAGCTTCCCTTTCCCGTACTGGAAGGATGGCCTTAAAACTCATCTTT. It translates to CALGEQASLSRTGRMALKLIF.

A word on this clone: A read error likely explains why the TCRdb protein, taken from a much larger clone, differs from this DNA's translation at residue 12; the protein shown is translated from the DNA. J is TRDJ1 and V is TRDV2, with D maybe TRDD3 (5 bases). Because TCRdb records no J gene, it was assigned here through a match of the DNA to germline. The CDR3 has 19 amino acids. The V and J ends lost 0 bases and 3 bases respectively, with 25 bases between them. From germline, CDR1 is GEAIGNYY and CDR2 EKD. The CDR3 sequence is CACDTVGLEGGMRADKLIF. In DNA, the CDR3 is TGTGCCTGTGACACCGTCGGCCTCGAGGGTGGGATGAGGGCCGATAAACTCATCTTT.

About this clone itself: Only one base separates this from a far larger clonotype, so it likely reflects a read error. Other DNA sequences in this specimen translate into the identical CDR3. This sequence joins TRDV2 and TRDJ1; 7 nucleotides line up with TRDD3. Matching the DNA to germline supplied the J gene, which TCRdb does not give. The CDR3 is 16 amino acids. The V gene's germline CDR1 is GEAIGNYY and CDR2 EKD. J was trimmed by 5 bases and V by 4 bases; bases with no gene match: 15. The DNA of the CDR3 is TGTGCCTGTGAACCCGCGGCCAAATGGGGGAGAGATAAACTCATCTTT. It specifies CACEPAAKWGRDKLIF.

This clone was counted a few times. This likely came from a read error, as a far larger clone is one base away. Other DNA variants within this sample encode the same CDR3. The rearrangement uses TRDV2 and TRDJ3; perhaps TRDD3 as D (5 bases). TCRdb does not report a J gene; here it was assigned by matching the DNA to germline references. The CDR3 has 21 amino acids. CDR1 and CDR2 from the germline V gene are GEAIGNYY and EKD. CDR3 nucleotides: TGCGCCTGTGACACGCAAGAGTCAAATGGGGTTCACTCCTGGGACACCCGACAGATGTTTTTC. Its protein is CACDTQESNGVHSWDTRQMFF.

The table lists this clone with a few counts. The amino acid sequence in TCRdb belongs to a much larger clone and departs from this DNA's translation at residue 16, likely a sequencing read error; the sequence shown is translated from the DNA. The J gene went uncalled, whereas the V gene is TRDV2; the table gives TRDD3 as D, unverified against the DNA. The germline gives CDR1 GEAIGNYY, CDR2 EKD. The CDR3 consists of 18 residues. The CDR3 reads CACDTWGISSWDTRQVFF. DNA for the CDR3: TGTGCCTGTGACACATGGGGGATTTCCTCCTGGGACACCCGACAGGTGTTTTTC.

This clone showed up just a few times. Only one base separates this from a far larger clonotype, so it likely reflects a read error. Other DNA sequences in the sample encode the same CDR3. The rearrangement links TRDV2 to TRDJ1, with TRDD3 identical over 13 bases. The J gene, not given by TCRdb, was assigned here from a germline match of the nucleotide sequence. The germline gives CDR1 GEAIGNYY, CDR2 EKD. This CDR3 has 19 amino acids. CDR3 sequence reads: CACDTKLGDTPPYTDKLIF. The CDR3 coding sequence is TGTGCTTGTGACACCAAACTGGGGGATACGCCCCCTTACACCGATAAACTCATCTTT.

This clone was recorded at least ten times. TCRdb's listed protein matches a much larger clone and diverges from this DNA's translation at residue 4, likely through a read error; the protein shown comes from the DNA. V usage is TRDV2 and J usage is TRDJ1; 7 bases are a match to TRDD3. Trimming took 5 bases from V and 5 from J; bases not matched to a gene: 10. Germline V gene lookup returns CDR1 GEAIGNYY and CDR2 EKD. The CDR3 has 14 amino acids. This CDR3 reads CACGTLVLGDKLIF. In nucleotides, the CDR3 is TGTGCCTGTGGCACTTTGGTACTGGGGGATAAACTCATCTTT.

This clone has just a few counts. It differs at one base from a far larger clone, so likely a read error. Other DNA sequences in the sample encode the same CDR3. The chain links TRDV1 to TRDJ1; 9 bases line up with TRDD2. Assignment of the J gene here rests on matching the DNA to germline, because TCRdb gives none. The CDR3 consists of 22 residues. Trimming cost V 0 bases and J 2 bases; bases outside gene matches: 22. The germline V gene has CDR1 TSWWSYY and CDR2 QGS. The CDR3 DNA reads TGTGCTCTTGGGGAACTGCACACCACCCGCCTTCCTACTTTCAGTTTTACCGATAAACTCATCTTT. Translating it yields CALGELHTTRLPTFSFTDKLIF.

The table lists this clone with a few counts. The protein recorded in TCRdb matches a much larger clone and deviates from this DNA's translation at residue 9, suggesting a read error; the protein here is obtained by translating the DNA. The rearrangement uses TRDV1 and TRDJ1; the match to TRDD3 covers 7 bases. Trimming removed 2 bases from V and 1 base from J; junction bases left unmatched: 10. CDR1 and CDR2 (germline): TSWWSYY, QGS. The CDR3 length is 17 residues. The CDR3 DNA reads TGTGCTCTTGGGGAAGAACTGGGGATTAGGGCCACCGATAAACTCATCTTT. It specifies CALGEELGIRATDKLIF.

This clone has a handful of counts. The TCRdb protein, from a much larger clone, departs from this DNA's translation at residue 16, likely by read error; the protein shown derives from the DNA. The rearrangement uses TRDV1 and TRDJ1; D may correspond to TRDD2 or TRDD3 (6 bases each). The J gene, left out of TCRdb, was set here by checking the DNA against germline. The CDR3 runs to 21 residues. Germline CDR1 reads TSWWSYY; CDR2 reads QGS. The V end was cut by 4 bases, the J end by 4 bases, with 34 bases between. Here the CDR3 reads CALGGHRGPTPWGEYIDKLIF. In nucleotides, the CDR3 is TGTGCTCTTGGGGGGCACAGAGGTCCTACGCCCTGGGGAGAGTACATCGATAAACTCATCTTT.

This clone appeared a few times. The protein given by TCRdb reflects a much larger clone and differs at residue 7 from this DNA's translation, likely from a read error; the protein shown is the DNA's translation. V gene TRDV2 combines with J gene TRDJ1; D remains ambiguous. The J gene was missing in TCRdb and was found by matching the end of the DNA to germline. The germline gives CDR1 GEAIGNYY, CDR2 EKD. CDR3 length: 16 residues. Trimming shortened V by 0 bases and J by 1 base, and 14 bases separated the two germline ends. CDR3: CACDTEGEEGTDKLIF. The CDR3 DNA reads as TGTGCCTGTGACACCGAGGGAGAAGAGGGCACCGATAAACTCATCTTT.